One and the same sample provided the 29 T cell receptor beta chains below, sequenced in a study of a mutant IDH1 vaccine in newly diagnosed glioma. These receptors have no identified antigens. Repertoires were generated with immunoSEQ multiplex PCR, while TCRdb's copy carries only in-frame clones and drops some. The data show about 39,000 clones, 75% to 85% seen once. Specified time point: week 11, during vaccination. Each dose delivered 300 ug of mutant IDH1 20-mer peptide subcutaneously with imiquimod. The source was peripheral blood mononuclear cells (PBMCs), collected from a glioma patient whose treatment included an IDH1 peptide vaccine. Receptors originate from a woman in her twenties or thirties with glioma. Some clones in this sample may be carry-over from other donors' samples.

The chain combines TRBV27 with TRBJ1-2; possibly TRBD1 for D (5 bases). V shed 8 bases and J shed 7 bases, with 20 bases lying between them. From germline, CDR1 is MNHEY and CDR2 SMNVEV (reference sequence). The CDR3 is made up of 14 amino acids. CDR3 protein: CASSPRGGAGGYTF. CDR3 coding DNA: TGTGCCAGCTCTCCCCGGGGAGGGGCCGGTGGCTACACCTTC.

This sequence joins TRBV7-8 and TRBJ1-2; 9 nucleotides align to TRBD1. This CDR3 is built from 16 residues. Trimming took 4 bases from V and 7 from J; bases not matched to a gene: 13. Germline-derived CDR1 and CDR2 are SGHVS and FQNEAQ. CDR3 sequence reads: CASSSAHPGTGSGYTF. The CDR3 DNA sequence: TGTGCCAGCAGCTCAGCTCACCCCGGGACAGGGTCTGGCTACACCTTC. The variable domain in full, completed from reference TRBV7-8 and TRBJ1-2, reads GAGVSQSPRYKVAKRGQDVALRCDPISGHVSLFWYQQALGQGPEFLTYFQNEAQLDKSGLPSDRFFAERPEGSVSTLKIQRTQQEDSAVYLCASSSAHPGTGSGYTFGSGTRLTVV.

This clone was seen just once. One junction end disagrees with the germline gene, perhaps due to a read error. CDR3 sequence reads: CAWGVRGGLEQYF. The CDR3, as DNA: TGTGCCTGGGGTGTCAGGGGGGGTCTCGAGCAGTACTTC. V usage is TRBV30 and J usage is TRBJ2-7, with D perhaps given as TRBD1 or TRBD2 (7 bases each). The CDR3 sequence is 13 residues long. The germline V gene encodes CDR1 GTSNPN and CDR2 SVGIG (reference sequence).

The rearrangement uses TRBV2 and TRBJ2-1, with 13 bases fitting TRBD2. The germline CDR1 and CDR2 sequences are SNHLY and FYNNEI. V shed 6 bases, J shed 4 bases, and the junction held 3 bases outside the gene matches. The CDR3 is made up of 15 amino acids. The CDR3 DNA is TGTGCCAGCAGAAAACTAGCGGGGGGGTACAATGAGCAGTTCTTC. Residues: CASRKLAGGYNEQFF.

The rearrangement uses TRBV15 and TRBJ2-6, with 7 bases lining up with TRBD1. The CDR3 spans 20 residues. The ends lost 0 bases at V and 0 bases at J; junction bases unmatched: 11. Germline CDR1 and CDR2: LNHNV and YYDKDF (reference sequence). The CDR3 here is CATSRDWGQLTLSGANVLTF. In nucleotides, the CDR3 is TGTGCCACCAGCAGAGATTGGGGACAGCTGACTCTCTCTGGGGCCAACGTCCTGACTTTC. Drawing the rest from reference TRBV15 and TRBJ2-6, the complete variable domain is DAMVIQNPRYQVTQFGKPVTLSCSQTLNHNVMYWYQQKSSQAPKLLFHYYDKDFNNEADTPDNFQSRRPNTSFCFLDIRSPGLGDTAMYLCATSRDWGQLTLSGANVLTFGAGSRLTVL.

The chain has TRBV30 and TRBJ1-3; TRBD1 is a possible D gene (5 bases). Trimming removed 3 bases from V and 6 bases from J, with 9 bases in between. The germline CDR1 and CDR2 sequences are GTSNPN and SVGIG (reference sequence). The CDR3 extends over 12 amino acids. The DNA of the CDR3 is TGTGCCTGGAGCCCGGGGGAAAACACCATATATTTT. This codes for CAWSPGENTIYF.

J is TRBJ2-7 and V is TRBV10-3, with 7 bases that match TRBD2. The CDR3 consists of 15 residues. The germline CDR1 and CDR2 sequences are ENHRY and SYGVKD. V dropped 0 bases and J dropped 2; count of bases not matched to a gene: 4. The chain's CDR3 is CAISESSGYPYEQYF. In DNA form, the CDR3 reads TGTGCCATCAGTGAGTCTAGCGGGTACCCCTACGAGCAGTACTTC.

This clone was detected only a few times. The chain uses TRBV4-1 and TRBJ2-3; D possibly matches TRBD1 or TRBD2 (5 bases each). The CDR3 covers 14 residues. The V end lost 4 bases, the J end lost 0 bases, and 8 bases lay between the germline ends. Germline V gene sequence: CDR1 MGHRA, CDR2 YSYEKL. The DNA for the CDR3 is TGCGCCAGCAGCCCCGGGGCTAGCACAGATACGCAGTATTTT. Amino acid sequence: CASSPGASTDTQYF.

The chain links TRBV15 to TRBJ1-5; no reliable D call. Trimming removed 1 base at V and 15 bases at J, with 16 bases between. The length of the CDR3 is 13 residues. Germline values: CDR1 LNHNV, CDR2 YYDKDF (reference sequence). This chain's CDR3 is CATSRAQRGSRHF. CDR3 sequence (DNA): TGTGCCACCAGCAGAGCCCAACGGGGATCCCGGCATTTT.

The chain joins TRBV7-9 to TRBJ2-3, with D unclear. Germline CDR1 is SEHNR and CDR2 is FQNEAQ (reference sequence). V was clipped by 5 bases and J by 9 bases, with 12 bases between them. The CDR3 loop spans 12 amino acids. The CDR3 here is CASSRGPETQYF. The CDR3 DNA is TGTGCCAGCAGCCGAGGCCCGGAGACGCAGTATTTT.

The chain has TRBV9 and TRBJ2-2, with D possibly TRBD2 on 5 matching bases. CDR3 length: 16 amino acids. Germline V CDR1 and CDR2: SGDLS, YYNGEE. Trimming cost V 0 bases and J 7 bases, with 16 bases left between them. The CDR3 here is CASSVAWLPGYGELFF. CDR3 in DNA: TGTGCCAGCAGCGTAGCTTGGCTTCCGGGATACGGGGAGCTGTTTTTT. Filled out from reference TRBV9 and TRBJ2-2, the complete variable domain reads DSGVTQTPKHLITATGQRVTLRCSPRSGDLSVYWYQQSLDQGLQFLIQYYNGEERAKGNILERFSAQQFPDLHSELNLSSLELGDSALYFCASSVAWLPGYGELFFGEGSRLTVL.

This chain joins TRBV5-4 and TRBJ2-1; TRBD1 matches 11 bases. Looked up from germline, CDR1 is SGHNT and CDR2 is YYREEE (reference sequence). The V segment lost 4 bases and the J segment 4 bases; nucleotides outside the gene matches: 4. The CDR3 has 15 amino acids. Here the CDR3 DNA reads TGTGCCAGCAGCCCGGACAGGGGGCTTTACAATGAGCAGTTCTTC. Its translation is CASSPDRGLYNEQFF.

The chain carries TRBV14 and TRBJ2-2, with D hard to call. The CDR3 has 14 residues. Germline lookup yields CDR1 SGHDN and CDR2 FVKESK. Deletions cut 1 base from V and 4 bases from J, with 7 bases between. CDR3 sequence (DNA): TGTGCCAGCAGCCAAGCGGGTCGCACCGGGGAGCTGTTTTTT. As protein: CASSQAGRTGELFF.

This chain's CDR3 is CSVVRSGETQYF. In nucleotides, the CDR3 is TGCAGCGTTGTAAGGTCTGGGGAGACCCAGTACTTC. This sequence joins TRBV29-1 and TRBJ2-5; D remains unclear. Trimming left V 4 bases short and J 5 bases short, with 11 bases between. The CDR3 is 12 residues long. In germline, CDR1 is SQVTM, CDR2 ANQGSEA.

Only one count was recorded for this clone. DNA for the CDR3: TGTGCCAGCTTTACCAGCGGGAGGGTCAGCAATGAGCAGTTCTTC. Translating it yields CASFTSGRVSNEQFF. The chain employs TRBV5-4 and TRBJ2-1, with TRBD2 matching 10 bases. V lost 7 bases and J lost 6; bases outside the gene matches: 10. The CDR3 length is 15 residues. Germline V gene lookup returns CDR1 SGHNT and CDR2 YYREEE (reference sequence).

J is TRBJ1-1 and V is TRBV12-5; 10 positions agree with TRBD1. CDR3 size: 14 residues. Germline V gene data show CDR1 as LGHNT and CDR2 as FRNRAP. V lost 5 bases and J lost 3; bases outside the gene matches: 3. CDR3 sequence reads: CASGGDRGHTEAFF. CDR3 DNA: TGTGCTAGTGGTGGAGACAGGGGGCACACTGAAGCTTTCTTT.

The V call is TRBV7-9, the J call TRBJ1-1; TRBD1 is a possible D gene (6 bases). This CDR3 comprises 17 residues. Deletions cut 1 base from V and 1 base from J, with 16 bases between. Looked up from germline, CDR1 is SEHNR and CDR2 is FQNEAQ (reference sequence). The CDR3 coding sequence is TGTGCCAGCAGCTTAGAAGGCTGGGGGGCAGGGAACACTGAAGCTTTCTTT. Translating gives CASSLEGWGAGNTEAFF.

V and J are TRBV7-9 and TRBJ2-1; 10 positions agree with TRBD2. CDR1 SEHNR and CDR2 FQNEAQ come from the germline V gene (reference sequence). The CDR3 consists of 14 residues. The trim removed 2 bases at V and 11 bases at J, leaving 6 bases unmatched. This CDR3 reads CASSLSGRALKQFF. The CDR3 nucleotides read TGTGCCAGCAGCTTAAGCGGGAGGGCCCTTAAGCAGTTCTTC.

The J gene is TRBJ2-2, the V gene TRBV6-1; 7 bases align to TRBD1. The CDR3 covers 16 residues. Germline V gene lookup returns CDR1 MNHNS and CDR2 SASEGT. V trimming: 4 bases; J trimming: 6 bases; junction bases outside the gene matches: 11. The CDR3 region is CASSAPAGGSAGELFF. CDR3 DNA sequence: TGTGCCAGCAGTGCCCCGGCAGGGGGATCGGCCGGGGAGCTGTTTTTT.

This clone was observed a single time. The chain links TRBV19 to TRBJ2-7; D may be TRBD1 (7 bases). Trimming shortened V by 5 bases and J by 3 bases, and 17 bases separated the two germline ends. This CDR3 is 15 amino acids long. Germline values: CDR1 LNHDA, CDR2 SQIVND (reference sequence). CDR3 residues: CASSPGDSLDYEQYF. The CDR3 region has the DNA TGTGCCAGTAGTCCGGGGGACAGCCTAGACTACGAGCAGTACTTC.

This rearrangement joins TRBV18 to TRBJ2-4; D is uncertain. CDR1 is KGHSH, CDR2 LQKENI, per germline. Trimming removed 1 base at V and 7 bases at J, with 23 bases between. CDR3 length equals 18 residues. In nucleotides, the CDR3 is TGTGCCAGCTCACCACTCGCGACCGCCCCGGCGGCGGATAACATTCAGTACTTC. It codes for CASSPLATAPAADNIQYF.

The CDR3 nucleotides are TGTGCCAGCAGACCGGGGCCCTACGAGCAGTACTTC. As protein: CASRPGPYEQYF. The chain recombines TRBV6-6 with TRBJ2-7; D tentatively reads TRBD1 or TRBD2 (5 bases each). Trimming pared 6 bases from V and 2 bases from J, leaving 8 bases between. Germline-derived CDR1 and CDR2 are MNHNY and SVGAGI (reference sequence). This CDR3 comprises 12 residues.

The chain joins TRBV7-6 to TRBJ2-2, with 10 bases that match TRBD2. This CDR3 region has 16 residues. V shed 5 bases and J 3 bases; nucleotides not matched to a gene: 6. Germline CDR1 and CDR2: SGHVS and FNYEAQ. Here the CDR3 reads CASSDGTSVYTGELFF. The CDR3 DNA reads TGTGCCAGCAGCGACGGGACTAGCGTATACACCGGGGAGCTGTTTTTT.

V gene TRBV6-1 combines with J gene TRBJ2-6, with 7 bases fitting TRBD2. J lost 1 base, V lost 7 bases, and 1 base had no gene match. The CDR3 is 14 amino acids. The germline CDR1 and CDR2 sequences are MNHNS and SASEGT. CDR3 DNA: TGTGCCAGCACGGGGGGATCTGGGGCCAACGTCCTGACTTTC. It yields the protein CASTGGSGANVLTF.

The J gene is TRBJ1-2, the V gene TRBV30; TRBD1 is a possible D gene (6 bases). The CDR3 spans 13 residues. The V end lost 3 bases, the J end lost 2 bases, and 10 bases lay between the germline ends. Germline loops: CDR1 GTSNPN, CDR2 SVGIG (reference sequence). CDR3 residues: CAWSPTGNYGYTF. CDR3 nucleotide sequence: TGTGCCTGGAGCCCTACAGGGAACTATGGCTACACCTTC.

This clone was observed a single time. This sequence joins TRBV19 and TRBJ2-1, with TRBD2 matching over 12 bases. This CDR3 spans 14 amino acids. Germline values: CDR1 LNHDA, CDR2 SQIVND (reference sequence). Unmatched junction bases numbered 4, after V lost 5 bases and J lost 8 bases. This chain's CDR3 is CASSPSGRAHEQFF. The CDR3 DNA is TGTGCCAGTAGTCCTAGCGGGAGGGCACATGAGCAGTTCTTC.

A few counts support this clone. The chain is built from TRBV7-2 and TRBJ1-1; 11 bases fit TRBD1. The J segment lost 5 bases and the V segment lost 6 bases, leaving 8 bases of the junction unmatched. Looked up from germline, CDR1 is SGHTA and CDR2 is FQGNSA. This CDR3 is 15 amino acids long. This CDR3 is CASRPDRGRRTEAFF. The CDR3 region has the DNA TGTGCCAGCAGACCGGACAGGGGGCGGAGGACTGAAGCTTTCTTT.

The CDR3 spells CASRLTSGSYEQYF. In nucleotides, the CDR3 is TGCGCCAGCAGACTGACTAGCGGGAGCTACGAGCAGTACTTC. V and J are TRBV4-1 and TRBJ2-7; 12 bases map to TRBD2. CDR3 length equals 14 residues. Germline CDR1 MGHRA, CDR2 YSYEKL. V lost 6 bases and J lost 3; bases outside the gene matches: 3.

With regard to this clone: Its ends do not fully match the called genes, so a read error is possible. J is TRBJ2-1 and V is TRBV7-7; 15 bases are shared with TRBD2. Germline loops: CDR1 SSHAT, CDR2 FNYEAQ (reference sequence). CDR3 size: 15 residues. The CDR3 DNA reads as TGTGCTAGCAGCTCGGGACTAGCGGGAGGCAATGAGCAGTTCTTC. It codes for CASSSGLAGGNEQFF.